The rows below give T cell receptor beta chains drawn from one sample of a study of regulatory T cells in long-lasting Graves disease. TCRdb reprocessed the multiplex PCR reads via MiXCR and lists one record per CDR3 protein. In the table there are about 470,000 distinct CDR3 sequences, 15% of which are singletons. This same sample was also taken into another study, of T cells in Graves' hyperthyroidism and ophthalmopathy.

Here the sequenced sample was peripheral blood mononuclear cells (PBMCs), taken at new diagnosis, from a patient treated with antithyroid drugs. Receptors were obtained from a young woman with Graves disease. Both conserved end residues are part of each CDR3. Each record gives: J gene, V gene, D gene, clone size, CDR3 protein, CDR3 DNA. The D gene is left open where the match is weak. Clone sizes are given selectively: once, few, many, or a class where the clone is expanded.

J gene: TRBJ2-1; V gene: TRBV2; D gene: TRBD2; clone size: many; CDR3 protein: CASSELAGDNEQFF; CDR3 DNA: TGTGCCAGCAGTGAACTAGCGGGAGACAATGAGCAGTTCTTC
J gene: TRBJ1-3; V gene: TRBV12-3/TRBV12-4; D gene: .; clone size: few; CDR3 protein: CASSLLQYGSGNTIYF; CDR3 DNA: TGTGCCAGCAGTTTGCTGCAATACGGCTCTGGAAACACCATATATTTT
J gene: TRBJ2-3; V gene: TRBV5-1; D gene: TRBD2; clone size: many; CDR3 protein: CASSGGTREADTQYF; CDR3 DNA: TGCGCCAGCAGCGGCGGGACTAGGGAGGCAGATACGCAGTATTTT
J gene: TRBJ1-3; V gene: TRBV7-9; D gene: .; clone size: many; CDR3 protein: CASSRFGSGTSGNTIYF; CDR3 DNA: TGTGCCAGCAGCCGTTTTGGATCCGGGACTTCGGGAAACACCATATATTTT
J gene: TRBJ2-1; V gene: TRBV11-2; D gene: .; clone size: few; CDR3 protein: CASSSKPLVNEQFF; CDR3 DNA: TGTGCCAGCAGCTCCAAGCCCCTAGTGAATGAGCAGTTCTTC
J gene: TRBJ2-1; V gene: TRBV4-1; D gene: .; clone size: .; CDR3 protein: CAGSQDWGYNEQFF; CDR3 DNA: TGCGCCGGCAGCCAAGATTGGGGGTACAATGAGCAGTTCTTC
J gene: TRBJ2-1; V gene: TRBV25-1; D gene: TRBD2; clone size: many; CDR3 protein: CASSSRAGGIPYNEQFF; CDR3 DNA: TGTGCCAGCAGTAGCCGGGCGGGAGGTATTCCCTACAATGAGCAGTTCTTC
J gene: TRBJ1-6; V gene: TRBV5-1; D gene: .; clone size: many; CDR3 protein: CASSLTGRNSPLHF; CDR3 DNA: TGCGCCAGCAGCTTGACAGGCAGAAATTCACCCCTCCACTTT
J gene: TRBJ2-1; V gene: TRBV5-1; D gene: TRBD2; clone size: few; CDR3 protein: CASSLAQDSGRGWDNEQFF; CDR3 DNA: TGCGCCAGCAGCTTGGCCCAGGATAGCGGGAGGGGATGGGACAATGAGCAGTTCTTC
J gene: TRBJ1-1; V gene: TRBV5-1; D gene: .; clone size: many; CDR3 protein: CASSLFSDLMNTEAFF; CDR3 DNA: TGCGCCAGCAGCTTGTTCTCAGACCTCATGAACACTGAAGCTTTCTTT
J gene: TRBJ1-5; V gene: TRBV4-1; D gene: .; clone size: few; CDR3 protein: CASSQKVGLNFLNQPQHF; CDR3 DNA: TGCGCCAGCAGCCAAAAGGTGGGACTCAACTTTCTTAATCAGCCCCAGCATTTT
J gene: TRBJ2-5; V gene: TRBV7-2; D gene: TRBD2; clone size: many; CDR3 protein: CASSLSGPQETQYF; CDR3 DNA: TGCGCCAGCAGCCTTAGCGGGCCACAAGAGACCCAGTACTTC
J gene: TRBJ2-3; V gene: TRBV2; D gene: TRBD2; clone size: many; CDR3 protein: CASSEASFGTSGATDTQYF; CDR3 DNA: TGTGCCAGCAGTGAAGCGTCATTCGGGACTAGCGGGGCCACAGATACGCAGTATTTT
J gene: TRBJ2-3; V gene: TRBV7-2; D gene: TRBD2; clone size: .; CDR3 protein: CASSRRLAGVGDTQYF; CDR3 DNA: TGTGCCAGCAGCCGACGACTAGCGGGAGTGGGAGATACGCAGTATTTT
J gene: TRBJ1-1; V gene: TRBV27; D gene: TRBD1; clone size: few; CDR3 protein: CASSRGIRLNTEAFF; CDR3 DNA: TGTGCCAGCTCCAGGGGGATTCGTCTGAACACTGAAGCTTTCTTT
J gene: TRBJ2-1; V gene: TRBV25-1; D gene: .; clone size: .; CDR3 protein: CASSEPGAEQFF; CDR3 DNA: TGTGCCAGCAGTGAACCCGGAGCTGAGCAGTTCTTC
J gene: TRBJ2-1; V gene: TRBV7-6; D gene: .; clone size: .; CDR3 protein: CASSLDGLSSYNEQFF; CDR3 DNA: TGTGCCAGCAGCCTAGACGGCCTTAGCTCCTACAATGAGCAGTTCTTC
J gene: TRBJ2-7; V gene: TRBV10-2; D gene: TRBD2; clone size: .; CDR3 protein: CASRNLAGSIYEQYF; CDR3 DNA: TGCGCCAGCAGAAACCTAGCGGGATCAATCTACGAGCAGTACTTC
J gene: TRBJ2-1; V gene: TRBV12-3/TRBV12-4; D gene: .; clone size: many; CDR3 protein: CASTPSGLHRNEQFF; CDR3 DNA: TGTGCCAGCACCCCAAGCGGTCTTCATCGTAATGAGCAGTTCTTC
J gene: TRBJ1-3; V gene: TRBV3-1; D gene: TRBD1; clone size: few; CDR3 protein: CASSQTGGVSGNTIYF; CDR3 DNA: TGTGCCAGCAGCCAAACAGGGGGTGTATCTGGAAACACCATATATTTT
J gene: TRBJ2-5; V gene: TRBV14; D gene: TRBD1; clone size: many; CDR3 protein: CASSKHSPGQLQETQYF; CDR3 DNA: TGTGCCAGCAGCAAACATTCTCCGGGACAGTTACAAGAGACCCAGTACTTC
J gene: TRBJ2-1; V gene: TRBV7-2; D gene: TRBD2; clone size: .; CDR3 protein: CASSTRVSAGEYNEQFF; CDR3 DNA: TGTGCCAGCAGCACAAGGGTGTCCGCGGGAGAGTACAATGAGCAGTTCTTC
J gene: TRBJ2-5; V gene: TRBV6-2/TRBV6-3; D gene: TRBD2; clone size: many; CDR3 protein: CASSYPGLAAETQYF; CDR3 DNA: TGTGCCAGCAGTTACCCGGGACTAGCGGCGGAGACCCAGTACTTC
J gene: TRBJ2-7; V gene: TRBV27; D gene: .; clone size: many; CDR3 protein: CASSFVPSYEQYF; CDR3 DNA: TGTGCCAGCAGTTTTGTTCCTTCCTACGAGCAGTACTTC
J gene: TRBJ1-2; V gene: TRBV12-3/TRBV12-4; D gene: .; clone size: many; CDR3 protein: CASSLEGAGGNYGYTF; CDR3 DNA: TGTGCCAGCAGTTTAGAGGGTGCGGGAGGGAACTATGGCTACACCTTC
J gene: TRBJ1-1; V gene: TRBV4-1; D gene: .; clone size: many; CDR3 protein: CASSQDRFMNTEAFF; CDR3 DNA: TGCGCCAGCAGCCAAGACCGATTCATGAACACTGAAGCTTTCTTT
J gene: TRBJ1-1; V gene: TRBV7-8; D gene: .; clone size: many; CDR3 protein: CASSSQNTEAFF; CDR3 DNA: TGTGCCAGCAGCTCCCAGAACACTGAAGCTTTCTTT
J gene: TRBJ1-1; V gene: TRBV30; D gene: .; clone size: many; CDR3 protein: CAWSGRDRDTEAFF; CDR3 DNA: TGTGCCTGGAGTGGGCGGGACCGGGACACTGAAGCTTTCTTT
J gene: TRBJ2-7; V gene: TRBV19; D gene: .; clone size: .; CDR3 protein: CASSTFNSAGRNSYEQYF; CDR3 DNA: TGTGCCAGTAGTACGTTTAACAGCGCGGGCAGGAACTCCTACGAGCAGTACTTC
J gene: TRBJ2-7; V gene: TRBV15; D gene: TRBD1; clone size: .; CDR3 protein: CATAGQGGSEQYF; CDR3 DNA: TGTGCCACCGCCGGACAGGGGGGCTCCGAGCAGTACTTC
J gene: TRBJ2-1; V gene: TRBV7-3; D gene: .; clone size: many; CDR3 protein: CASSSPSLSDEQFF; CDR3 DNA: TGTGCCAGCAGCTCACCGTCCCTAAGCGATGAGCAGTTCTTC
J gene: TRBJ2-2; V gene: TRBV29-1; D gene: TRBD2; clone size: .; CDR3 protein: CSVGHGRASGELFF; CDR3 DNA: TGCAGCGTTGGGCACGGGAGGGCCTCCGGGGAGCTGTTTTTT
J gene: TRBJ2-5; V gene: TRBV18; D gene: TRBD1; clone size: many; CDR3 protein: CASSPIRGETQYF; CDR3 DNA: TGTGCCAGCTCACCAATCAGGGGGGAGACCCAGTACTTC
J gene: TRBJ2-7; V gene: TRBV2; D gene: TRBD2; clone size: many; CDR3 protein: CASSASSGNRGNEQYF; CDR3 DNA: TGTGCCAGCAGTGCGTCTAGCGGGAATAGGGGGAACGAGCAGTACTTC
J gene: TRBJ2-1; V gene: TRBV3-1; D gene: .; clone size: many; CDR3 protein: CASSQGGGGYNEQFF; CDR3 DNA: TGTGCCAGCAGCCAAGGAGGAGGTGGCTACAATGAGCAGTTCTTC
J gene: TRBJ1-1; V gene: TRBV4-2; D gene: TRBD1; clone size: few; CDR3 protein: CASSHPGQGVGTEAFF; CDR3 DNA: TGTGCCAGCAGCCATCCCGGACAGGGCGTAGGGACTGAAGCTTTCTTT
J gene: TRBJ1-2; V gene: TRBV4-1; D gene: .; clone size: many; CDR3 protein: CASSSPPDGYTF; CDR3 DNA: TGCGCCAGCAGCTCGCCCCCGGATGGCTACACCTTC
J gene: TRBJ2-4; V gene: TRBV5-1; D gene: .; clone size: few; CDR3 protein: CASSLAVGGRNIQYF; CDR3 DNA: TGCGCCAGCAGCTTGGCTGTGGGAGGCAGAAACATTCAGTACTTC
J gene: TRBJ2-5; V gene: TRBV11-2; D gene: TRBD2; clone size: .; CDR3 protein: CASSVTSGRTETQYF; CDR3 DNA: TGTGCCAGCAGCGTAACTAGCGGGAGAACGGAGACCCAGTACTTC
J gene: TRBJ2-7; V gene: TRBV20-1; D gene: .; clone size: many; CDR3 protein: CSARAQVEQYF; CDR3 DNA: TGCAGTGCTAGAGCCCAAGTCGAGCAGTACTTC
J gene: TRBJ2-1; V gene: TRBV5-6; D gene: .; clone size: .; CDR3 protein: CASTRRRGSEYNEQFF; CDR3 DNA: TGTGCCAGCACCCGCCGAAGGGGGAGCGAGTACAATGAGCAGTTCTTC
J gene: TRBJ2-7; V gene: TRBV13; D gene: TRBD2; clone size: many; CDR3 protein: CASRGTGTSGDRGGYEQYF; CDR3 DNA: TGTGCCAGCAGGGGCACTGGGACTAGCGGGGACCGAGGTGGCTACGAGCAGTACTTC
J gene: TRBJ1-1; V gene: TRBV20-1; D gene: .; clone size: many; CDR3 protein: CSATPRANTEAFF; CDR3 DNA: TGCAGTGCCACCCCACGGGCGAACACTGAAGCTTTCTTT
J gene: TRBJ2-3; V gene: TRBV5-1; D gene: TRBD2; clone size: many; CDR3 protein: CASSLGNLAGAGSDTQYF; CDR3 DNA: TGCGCCAGCAGCTTGGGGAATCTAGCGGGAGCCGGGTCAGATACGCAGTATTTT
J gene: TRBJ1-5; V gene: TRBV6-5; D gene: .; clone size: many; CDR3 protein: CASSYRGYSNQPQHF; CDR3 DNA: TGTGCCAGCAGTTACAGGGGTTATAGCAATCAGCCCCAGCATTTT